This T cell receptor beta chain was captured in a study of response to subunit inactivated influenza vaccine. Study conclusions and caveats: That few new T cells are recruited by each seasonal influenza vaccination was the authors' suggestion.

This clonotype was recorded at least ten times. As yet, its antigen is unknown. This CDR3 region has 13 residues. V gave up 1 base and J gave up 8 bases, with 9 bases separating them. From germline, CDR1 is SGHRS and CDR2 YFSETQ. Via MiXCR, TCRdb re-called the RT-PCR reads, giving one row per CDR3 protein. The sample lists approximately 530,000 distinct CDR3 sequences; around 8% were seen once. The sample consisted of PBMCs from blood, taken roughly 24 months after vaccination. This TCR was recovered from a man between 50 and 70 years old who received an inactivated influenza vaccine. This chain links TRBV5-1 with TRBJ2-2; D ambiguous. The CDR3 region has the DNA TGCGCCAGCAGCTTGTTCGGCGCTGGGGAGCTGTTTTTT. Amino acids: CASSLFGAGELFF.